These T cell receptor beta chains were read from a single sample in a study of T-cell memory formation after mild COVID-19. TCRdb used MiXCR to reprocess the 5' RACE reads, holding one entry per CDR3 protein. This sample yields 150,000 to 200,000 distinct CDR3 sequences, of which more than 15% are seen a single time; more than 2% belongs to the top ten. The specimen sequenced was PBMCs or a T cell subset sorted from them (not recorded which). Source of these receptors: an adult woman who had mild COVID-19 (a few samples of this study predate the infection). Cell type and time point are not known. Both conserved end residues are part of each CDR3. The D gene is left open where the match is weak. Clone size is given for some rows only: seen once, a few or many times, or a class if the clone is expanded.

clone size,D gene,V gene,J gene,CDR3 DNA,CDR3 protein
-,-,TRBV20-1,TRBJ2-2,TGCAGTGCTAGTCGGGGCACCGGGGAGCTGTTTTTT,CSASRGTGELFF
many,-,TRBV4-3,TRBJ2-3,TGCGCCAGCAGGGTGCAGATAGCCTCAGATACGCAGTATTTT,CASRVQIASDTQYF
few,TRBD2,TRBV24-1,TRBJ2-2,TGTGCCACCAGTACAACTAGCGGGACCTACACCGGGGAGCTGTTTTTT,CATSTTSGTYTGELFF
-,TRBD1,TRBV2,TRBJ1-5,TGTGCCAGCAGGGCCCCAGGGGCACAGGGGAATCAGCCCCAGCATTTT,CASRAPGAQGNQPQHF
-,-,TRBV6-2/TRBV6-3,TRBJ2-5,TGTGCCAGCAGTTACGTCTCGGGTAGCGCCGGTCACGAGACCCAGTACTTC,CASSYVSGSAGHETQYF
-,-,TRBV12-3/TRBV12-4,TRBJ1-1,TGTGCCAGCAGTTTCGGGGGCAGGAACACTGAAGCTTTCTTT,CASSFGGRNTEAFF
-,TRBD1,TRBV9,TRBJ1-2,TGTGCCAGCGGAGGTGGCAGGGGGCTGGGCTACACCTTC,CASGGGRGLGYTF
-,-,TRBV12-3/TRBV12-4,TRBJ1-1,TGTGCCAGCGGCGGACAGATAAACACTGAAGCTTTCTTT,CASGGQINTEAFF
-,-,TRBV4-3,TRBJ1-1,TGCGCCAGCAGCCAAGGAAATACAGTGAACACTGAAGCTTTCTTT,CASSQGNTVNTEAFF
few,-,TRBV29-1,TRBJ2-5,TGCAGCGCGACGAGGGTTGAAGAGACCCAGTACTTC,CSATRVEETQYF
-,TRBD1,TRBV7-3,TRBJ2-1,TGTGCCAGCAGCGAAACAGGGGGCCAACCCACTGAGCAGTTCTTC,CASSETGGQPTEQFF
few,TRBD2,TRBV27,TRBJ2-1,TGTGCCAGCAGGGGGCTAGCGGGATACAATGAGCAGTTCTTC,CASRGLAGYNEQFF
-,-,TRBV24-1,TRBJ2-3,TGTGCCACCAGTGATCGGACCAGCGGAGGCTCTAGCACAGATACGCAGTATTTT,CATSDRTSGGSSTDTQYF
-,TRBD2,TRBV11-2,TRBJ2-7,TGTGCCAGCAGCACCCTAGGGACTAGTTCGGGGTACGAGCAGTACTTC,CASSTLGTSSGYEQYF
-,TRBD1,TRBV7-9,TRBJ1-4,TGTGCCAGCAGCTTAGTACCGCAGGGGGCCGAAAAACTGTTTTTT,CASSLVPQGAEKLFF
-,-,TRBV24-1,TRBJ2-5,TGTGCCACCAGTTCACCTCGGGACTTCCAAGAGACCCAGTACTTC,CATSSPRDFQETQYF
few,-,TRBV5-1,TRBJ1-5,TGCGCCAGCCTTAGACAGTCGGATCAGCCCCAGCATTTT,CASLRQSDQPQHF
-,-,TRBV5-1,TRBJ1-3,TGCGCCACCCGGATTTCCCCGGACACTCACTCTGGAAACACCATATATTTT,CATRISPDTHSGNTIYF
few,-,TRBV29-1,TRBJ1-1,TGCAGCGTTGTTCTGCTAGGAAGGAACACTGAAGCTTTCTTT,CSVVLLGRNTEAFF
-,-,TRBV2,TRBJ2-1,TGTGCCAGAGTTCCAGTGGCAGACTACAATGAGCAGTTCTTC,CARVPVADYNEQFF
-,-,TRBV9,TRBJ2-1,TGTGCCAGCAGCGAGAGAGGTGAGCAGTTCTTC,CASSERGEQFF
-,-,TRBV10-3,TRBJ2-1,TGTGCCATCAGTTCCGGGACACCAAACAATGAGCAGTTCTTC,CAISSGTPNNEQFF
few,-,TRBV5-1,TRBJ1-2,TGCGCCAGCAGCCCCTCCCAGGGGTACTATGGCTACACCTTC,CASSPSQGYYGYTF
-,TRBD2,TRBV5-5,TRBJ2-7,TGTGCCAGCAGCCGAACTAGCGGGGGGACCTACGAGCAGTACTTC,CASSRTSGGTYEQYF
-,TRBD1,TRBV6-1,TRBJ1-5,TGTGCCAGCCTTATAACAGGGGGCGATCAGCCCCAGCATTTT,CASLITGGDQPQHF
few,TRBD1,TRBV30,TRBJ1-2,TGTGCCTGGGGATCGGGACAGGGGGCCTATGGCTACACCTTC,CAWGSGQGAYGYTF
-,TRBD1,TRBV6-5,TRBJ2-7,TGTGCCAGCAGTTACGACAGGGGCCACTACGAGCAGTACTTC,CASSYDRGHYEQYF
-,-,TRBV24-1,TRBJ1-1,TGTGCCACCAGTGATTTGGGCATCGGAAGCATGAACACTGAAGCTTTCTTT,CATSDLGIGSMNTEAFF
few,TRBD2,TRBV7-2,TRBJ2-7,TGTGCCAGCAGACCAGCGCCTAGCGGGGCCCCCTACGAGCAGTACTTC,CASRPAPSGAPYEQYF
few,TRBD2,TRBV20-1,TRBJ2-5,TGCAGTGCGACCGGGGGGGCGGAGACCCAGTACTTC,CSATGGAETQYF
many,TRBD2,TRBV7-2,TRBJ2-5,TGTGCCAGCAGCTTATCCGGGACTAGCGGGGGGGCGAAGACCCAGTACTTC,CASSLSGTSGGAKTQYF
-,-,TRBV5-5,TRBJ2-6,TGTGCCAGCAGCTCGGACGGCAGATTATCTGGGGCCAACGTCCTGACTTTC,CASSSDGRLSGANVLTF
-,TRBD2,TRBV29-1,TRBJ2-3,TGCAGCGTCCCCGGGACTAGCTCCCCAGATACGCAGTATTTT,CSVPGTSSPDTQYF
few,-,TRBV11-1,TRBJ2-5,TGTGCCAGCAGCAGATTAGGGGGTGGGCAAGAGACCCAGTACTTC,CASSRLGGGQETQYF
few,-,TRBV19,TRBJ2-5,TGTGCCAGTAGCCAGGACACTGGTGTGGAGACCCAGTACTTC,CASSQDTGVETQYF
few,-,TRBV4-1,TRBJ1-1,TGCGCCAGCAGCCTAGGGGAGGGGAGCGGGTCTGAAGCTTTCTTT,CASSLGEGSGSEAFF
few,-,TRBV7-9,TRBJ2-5,TGTGCCAGCAGCGGGTCGGGGGTGACCCAGTACTTC,CASSGSGVTQYF
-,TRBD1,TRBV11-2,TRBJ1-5,TGTGCCAGCAGCTCCACAGGGGTTCAGCCCCAGCATTTT,CASSSTGVQPQHF
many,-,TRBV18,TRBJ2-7,TGTGCCAGCTCACCACGTCAGGGACCCTACGAGCAGTACTTC,CASSPRQGPYEQYF
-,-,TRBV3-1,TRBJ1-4,TGTGCCAGCAGTTCACAGCTGAATGAAAAACTGTTTTTT,CASSSQLNEKLFF
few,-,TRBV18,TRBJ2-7,TGTGCCAGCTCACTAACAGATTACGAGCAGTACTTC,CASSLTDYEQYF
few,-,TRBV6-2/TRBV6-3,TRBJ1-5,TGTGCCAGCAGCCACAGAGGATCTAGCAATCAGCCCCAGCATTTT,CASSHRGSSNQPQHF
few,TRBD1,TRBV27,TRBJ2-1,TGTGCCAGCAGACAGGCAGGGACAGGGACCTACAATGAGCAGTTCTTC,CASRQAGTGTYNEQFF
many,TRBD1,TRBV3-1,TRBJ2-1,TGTGCCAGCAGCCAACCTGGAGCCCGCGACAGGGGCAGGAATGAGCAGTTCTTC,CASSQPGARDRGRNEQFF
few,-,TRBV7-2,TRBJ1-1,TGTGCCAGCAGCCCCACGACAGGGAACACTGAAGCTTTCTTT,CASSPTTGNTEAFF
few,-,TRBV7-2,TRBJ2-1,TGTGCCAGCAGCTCCGGGACGCACTACAATGAGCAGTTCTTC,CASSSGTHYNEQFF
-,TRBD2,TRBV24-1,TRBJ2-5,TGTGCCACCAGTGACCCTGGGACTAGCGGAGAGACCCAGTACTTC,CATSDPGTSGETQYF
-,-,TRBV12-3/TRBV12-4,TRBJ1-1,TGTGCCAACCTCCGGGGGGGAGCGGACACTGAAGCTTTCTTT,CANLRGGADTEAFF
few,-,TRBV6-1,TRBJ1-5,TGTGCCAGCAGAGACCTCACTTATTTTAGTAGACAGCCCCAGCATTTT,CASRDLTYFSRQPQHF
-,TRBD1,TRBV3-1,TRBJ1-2,TGTGCCAGCAGCCAGTTTGACAGGGCCAACTATGGCTACACCTTC,CASSQFDRANYGYTF
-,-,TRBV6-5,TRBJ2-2,TGTGCCAGCAGTTACTCGAGGAGAAACACCGGGGAGCTGTTTTTT,CASSYSRRNTGELFF
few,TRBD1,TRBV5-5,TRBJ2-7,TGTGCCAGCAGCTTTACAGGGGCACAGGGGGACACCTACGAGCAGTACTTC,CASSFTGAQGDTYEQYF
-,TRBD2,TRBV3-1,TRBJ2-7,TGTGCCAGCAGCCACTTCGGGGAGGGCGAGCAGTACTTC,CASSHFGEGEQYF
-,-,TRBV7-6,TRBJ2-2,TGTGCCAGCAGCTTAGGGGGTCGTCGGAACACCGGGGAGCTGTTTTTT,CASSLGGRRNTGELFF